The clone carrying this TCR beta chain appeared a few times. This sample is drawn from a study of blood T cell repertoires in COVID-19. This table comes from immunoSEQ multiplex PCR, and its TCRdb copy is limited to in-frame clones, with some not included. The sample yields approximately 160,000 clones, roughly 90% seen once. The CDR3 runs 15 residues. V was cut by 5 bases and J by 7 bases, with 21 bases left in between. Germline CDR1 and CDR2: SEHNR and FQNEAQ (reference sequence). The rearrangement joins TRBV7-9 to TRBJ2-7; D might be TRBD1 (5 bases). The sequencing sample was made of peripheral blood. The clonotype originates from a man aged 55-75 years with active or convalescent COVID-19. The CDR3: CASSGDRYLGDEQYF. CDR3 DNA sequence: TGTGCCAGCAGCGGTGACAGATACTTAGGCGATGAGCAGTACTTC.